The sequence of this T cell receptor (beta chain) was determined in a study of response to subunit inactivated influenza vaccine (dated by TCRdb to 2017 to 2018). For context, the study as a whole: Deep quantitative profiling of the T cell receptor repertoire was used in the study to follow responses to a trivalent subunit inactivated influenza vaccine. Summary of the overall study and its limitations: It was suggested by the authors that each seasonal influenza vaccination may recruit only a limited number of new T cells.

The method behind the library was RT-PCR. TCRdb names Illumina HiSeq 2500 as the instrument used. In TCRdb, the public reads were trimmed at Q25 with fastp and aligned with MiXCR, with productive beta chains retained. For every CDR3 protein sequence, its rows merge into one entry that carries the most common genes and DNA. The table for this sample lists fewer than 550,000 distinct CDR3 sequences; roughly 27% of them were counted only once. Around 1.8% of the sample is in the top ten clones. As regards this clonotype: No cognate antigen has been identified for it. No much larger clonotype is one base removed from it; base qualities were not supplied.

V loses 0 bases, J loses 0 bases, and the germline ends lie 13 bases apart. Including the terminal cysteine and phenylalanine, the CDR3 comprises 16 residues. Kept here is only the CDR3 DNA, which spans 48 bases and is read in frame from base 1. The germline V gene encodes CDR1 SGHKS and CDR2 YYEKEE (reference sequence). The rearrangement joined TRBV5-5 to TRBJ2-7; confidence is insufficient to name the D gene. This TCR derives from a man aged 50-60 years who received an inactivated influenza vaccine. Donor details come from another sample of the same person, matched by shared clones. Source: CD4+ T cells sorted from PBMCs, taken 4 to 6 days after vaccination. For the CDR3, the sequence is CASSLGFSPSSYEQYF. The nucleotide sequence is TGTGCCAGCAGCTTGGGATTCTCACCGAGCTCCTACGAGCAGTACTTC.